The 26 T cell receptor beta chains given below trace back to one sample, sequenced in a study of blood T cell repertoires in COVID-19. Repertoires were generated with immunoSEQ multiplex PCR, while TCRdb's copy carries only in-frame clones and drops some. This table holds about 160,000 clones, 88% found once. What was sequenced was PBMCs or T cells enriched from blood (not recorded which). These receptors all stem from a woman in her forties or fifties who had recovered from COVID-19.

CDR3 in DNA: TGTGCCAGCAGCCGGACCTGGGAGAGTTCGCAGTATTTT. As protein: CASSRTWESSQYF. The rearrangement uses TRBV7-2 and TRBJ2-3; D might be TRBD2 (5 bases). The CDR3 has 13 residues. V was trimmed by 5 bases and J by 10 bases, leaving 16 bases between them. The germline V gene has CDR1 SGHTA and CDR2 FQGNSA.

This chain uses TRBV11-1 with TRBJ2-7; D perhaps matches TRBD1 (7 bases). Germline V gives CDR1 SGHAT, CDR2 FQDESV (reference sequence). With 0 bases removed from V and 0 bases from J, the gap between germline ends came to 15 bases. The CDR3 runs 17 residues. The CDR3 here is CASSLALGRGVSYEQYF. The DNA for the CDR3 is TGTGCCAGCAGCTTAGCGCTGGGCAGGGGGGTCTCCTACGAGCAGTACTTC.

This clone was picked up a small number of times. The V call is TRBV6-2 or TRBV6-3, the J call TRBJ2-3; TRBD2 matches at 14 bases. This CDR3 has 17 residues. J lost 5 bases, V lost 4 bases, and 8 bases had no gene match. Germline CDR1 reads MNHEY; CDR2 reads SVGEGT. CDR3 amino acids: CASSSSTSGGALDTQYF. The CDR3 region has the DNA TGTGCCAGCAGTTCCTCGACTAGCGGGGGGGCCCTAGATACGCAGTATTTT.

This chain connects TRBV7-8 to TRBJ1-1; TRBD1 might be the D (5 bases). The CDR3 is 15 amino acids. Germline V gene sequence: CDR1 SGHVS, CDR2 FQNEAQ. Between the trimmed V and J ends, which lost 1 base and 1 base, there was a span of 10 bases. The DNA of the CDR3 is TGTGCCAGCAGCTTAGGGTCAGGGTGGAACACTGAAGCTTTCTTT. This sequence encodes CASSLGSGWNTEAFF.

The V and J genes are TRBV10-1 and TRBJ2-1, with 9 positions matching TRBD1. This CDR3 is built from 15 residues. Germline V gene sequence: CDR1 WNHNN, CDR2 SYGVQD (reference sequence). Unmatched junction bases numbered 6, after V lost 4 bases and J lost 5 bases. The CDR3 DNA is TGCGCCAGCAGTGTAGGGGACAGGGCCCACAATGAGCAGTTCTTC. As protein: CASSVGDRAHNEQFF.

The V gene is TRBV6-4, the J gene TRBJ1-1; D unresolved. The CDR3 has 13 amino acids. CDR1 and CDR2 from the germline V gene are MRHNA and SNTAGT. The ends were cut back, 2 bases at V and 4 bases at J, with 8 bases in the middle. The CDR3 nucleotides read TGTGCCAGCAGTGACAGGGAGGTCACTGAAGCTTTCTTT. Translating it yields CASSDREVTEAFF.

The J gene is TRBJ2-2, the V gene TRBV5-1; 13 nucleotides match TRBD2. This CDR3 contains 20 residues. V lost 4 bases, J lost 1 base, and 13 bases stayed unmatched. Germline lookup yields CDR1 SGHRS and CDR2 YFSETQ. Here the CDR3 reads CASSPRGLAGTLRNTGELFF. CDR3 DNA sequence: TGCGCCAGCAGCCCGAGGGGACTAGCGGGGACCCTTCGGAACACCGGGGAGCTGTTTTTT. The whole variable domain, filled in from reference TRBV5-1 and TRBJ2-2, reads KAGVTQTPRYLIKTRGQQVTLSCSPISGHRSVSWYQQTPGQGLQFLFEYFSETQRNKGNFPGRFSGRQFSNSRSEMNVSTLELGDSALYLCASSPRGLAGTLRNTGELFFGEGSRLTVL.

V gene TRBV6-2 or TRBV6-3 combines with J gene TRBJ1-1, with 10 bases aligning to TRBD1. CDR3 length: 17 amino acids. The germline V gene has CDR1 MNHEY and CDR2 SVGEGT. The V segment lost 5 bases and the J segment 1 base; nucleotides outside the gene matches: 10. The CDR3 loop reads CASSQGQGWSTNTEAFF. CDR3 nucleotides: TGTGCCAGCAGTCAGGGACAGGGGTGGAGTACGAACACTGAAGCTTTCTTT.

The genes are TRBV4-1 and TRBJ1-2, with 8 bases identical to TRBD1. Looked up from germline, CDR1 is MGHRA and CDR2 is YSYEKL. The CDR3 covers 15 residues. The junction had 8 bases not matched to a gene; V was cut back by 0 bases and J by 8 bases. CDR3 sequence: CASSQDPRGPKGYTF. Here the CDR3 DNA reads TGCGCCAGCAGCCAAGATCCCAGGGGGCCAAAGGGCTACACCTTC.

The V and J genes are TRBV6-2 or TRBV6-3 and TRBJ1-6; 7 nucleotides agree with TRBD1. Trimming cost V 6 bases and J 9 bases; bases outside gene matches: 14. From germline, CDR1 is MNHEY and CDR2 SVGEGT. This CDR3 is 16 amino acids long. The DNA of the CDR3 is TGTGCCAGCAGCCTGGGAGACAGGGTTGGGTCTTCACCCCTCCACTTT. This codes for CASSLGDRVGSSPLHF.

The V gene is TRBV7-2, the J gene TRBJ2-7; 13 nucleotides align to TRBD2. In germline, CDR1 is SGHTA, CDR2 FQGNSA. CDR3 length: 15 residues. With 6 bases clipped from V and 5 bases from J, the junction kept 7 bases outside the gene matches. CDR3 DNA sequence: TGTGCCAGCAGTCGAAGACTAGCGGGGGGACACGAGCAGTACTTC. It translates to CASSRRLAGGHEQYF.

The chain links TRBV2 to TRBJ2-7, with a possible D match to TRBD2 (6 bases). Germline CDR1 reads SNHLY; CDR2 reads FYNNEI. The CDR3 is made up of 10 amino acids. The germline V and J ends were trimmed by 8 bases and 6 bases, with 8 bases remaining between them. The CDR3 here is CASRGSEQYF. The CDR3 DNA sequence: TGTGCCAGCCGGGGGTCCGAGCAGTACTTC.

The CDR3: CASSSRLAGGLQETQYF. In DNA form, the CDR3 reads TGTGCCAGTAGCTCCCGTCTAGCGGGGGGACTACAAGAGACCCAGTACTTC. The chain recombines TRBV19 with TRBJ2-5, with 11 bases lining up with TRBD2. The CDR3 spans 17 residues. The J segment lost 2 bases and the V segment lost 6 bases, leaving 11 bases of the junction unmatched. Germline loops: CDR1 LNHDA, CDR2 SQIVND (reference sequence).

The rearrangement links TRBV7-2 to TRBJ2-2; maybe TRBD1 (6 bases). Germline V gene data show CDR1 as SGHTA and CDR2 as FQGNSA. Trimming pared 7 bases from V and 5 bases from J, leaving 20 bases between. The CDR3 is 16 amino acids. In nucleotides, the CDR3 is TGTGCCAGCACCCCTTCACCTACAGGGAAGACCGGGGAGCTGTTTTTT. This codes for CASTPSPTGKTGELFF.

Remarks on this clone: This sample also contains other DNA sequences that code for the same CDR3. The chain joins TRBV5-1 to TRBJ2-3; D might be TRBD2 (7 bases). The germline V gene has CDR1 SGHRS and CDR2 YFSETQ. The CDR3 loop spans 15 amino acids. The V end was cut by 0 bases, the J end by 2 bases, with 10 bases between. This CDR3 is CASSLAGGPTDTQYF. The CDR3 DNA follows: TGCGCCAGCAGCTTGGCCGGGGGGCCCACAGATACGCAGTATTTT.

This clone was detected only once. The V and J genes are TRBV5-8 and TRBJ1-5, with 10 positions matching TRBD1. CDR3 length: 15 amino acids. V lost 0 bases and J lost 6; bases outside the gene matches: 3. Germline values: CDR1 SGHTS, CDR2 YDEGEE. The CDR3 DNA is TGTGCCAGCAGCTTGGGAAGGGACAGGGGTCAGCCCCAGCATTTT. Its translation: CASSLGRDRGQPQHF.

The chain combines TRBV7-9 with TRBJ1-1, with D maybe TRBD1 (6 bases). Germline V CDR1 and CDR2: SEHNR, FQNEAQ (reference sequence). Deletions cut 1 base from V and 7 bases from J, with 16 bases between. This CDR3 spans 15 amino acids. The CDR3 is CASSLESTGGGEAFF. The CDR3 DNA is TGTGCCAGCAGCTTAGAGTCAACGGGGGGCGGTGAAGCTTTCTTT.

The V gene is TRBV19, the J gene TRBJ2-7, with TRBD2 as a possible D gene (5 bases). The germline gives CDR1 LNHDA, CDR2 SQIVND (reference sequence). Trimming took off 6 bases at V and 0 bases at J, with 18 bases between the two ends. The CDR3 sequence is 16 residues long. CDR3 DNA sequence: TGTGCCAGTAGCGAGGGCTTTGACGGATCCTCCTACGAGCAGTACTTC. Its translation is CASSEGFDGSSYEQYF. The whole variable domain, remainder taken from reference TRBV19 and TRBJ2-7, is DGGITQSPKYLFRKEGQNVTLSCEQNLNHDAMYWYRQDPGQGLRLIYYSQIVNDFQKGDIAEGYSVSREKKESFPLTVTSAQKNPTAFYLCASSEGFDGSSYEQYFGPGTRLTVT.

V and J are TRBV11-2 and TRBJ2-2; 11 nucleotides align to TRBD1. Germline lookup yields CDR1 SGHAT and CDR2 FQNNGV. Trimming took 5 bases from V and 7 from J; bases not matched to a gene: 9. The CDR3 runs 16 residues. Here the CDR3 reads CASSGRRTGGSGELFF. The CDR3 nucleotides are TGTGCCAGCAGCGGTCGGAGGACAGGGGGCAGCGGGGAGCTGTTTTTT. The entire variable domain, with the rest obtained from reference TRBV11-2 and TRBJ2-2, is as follows: EAGVAQSPRYKIIEKRQSVAFWCNPISGHATLYWYQQILGQGPKLLIQFQNNGVVDDSQLPKDRFSAERLKGVDSTLKIQPAKLEDSAVYLCASSGRRTGGSGELFFGEGSRLTVL.

Comments on this clone: Distinct nucleotide sequences in the sample also encode this CDR3. The genes are TRBV5-6 and TRBJ1-6; 8 bases match TRBD1. Germline lookup yields CDR1 SGHDT and CDR2 YYEEEE. The CDR3 has 14 residues. V lost 4 bases to trimming and J lost 9 bases; unmatched junction nucleotides: 6. The CDR3 is CASSLWTGRSPLHF. CDR3 bases: TGTGCCAGCAGCCTCTGGACAGGGCGTTCACCCCTCCACTTT.

V usage is TRBV19 and J usage is TRBJ2-6; 8 bases align to TRBD1. The germline gives CDR1 LNHDA, CDR2 SQIVND (reference sequence). With V trimmed by 5 bases and J by 2 bases, 2 bases remained unmatched. This CDR3 is built from 15 residues. The CDR3 protein is CASSAQGAGANVLTF. CDR3 bases: TGTGCCAGTAGTGCACAGGGGGCTGGGGCCAACGTCCTGACTTTC.

The V call is TRBV6-4, the J call TRBJ2-3, with a tentative D call TRBD2 (5 bases). Per germline, CDR1 MRHNA and CDR2 SNTAGT. The CDR3 runs to 14 residues. The germline V and J ends were trimmed by 4 bases and 1 base, with 9 bases remaining between them. In DNA, the CDR3 is TGTGCCAGCAGTGTGGACTGGGGCACAGATACGCAGTATTTT. Translating gives CASSVDWGTDTQYF.

The V call is TRBV19, the J call TRBJ1-5; TRBD1 matches at 8 bases. Trimming at V came to 6 bases and at J to 5 bases, leaving 3 bases not matched to a gene. The CDR3 is 13 amino acids. The V gene's germline CDR1 is LNHDA and CDR2 SQIVND (reference sequence). CDR3 amino acids: CASSLDRDQPQHF. CDR3 bases: TGTGCCAGTAGCCTGGACAGGGATCAGCCCCAGCATTTT.

The chain carries TRBV4-3 and TRBJ1-1, with D perhaps matching TRBD1 (6 bases). Germline loops: CDR1 LGHNA, CDR2 YSLEER. This CDR3 has 14 residues. V lost 6 bases and J lost 1, with 12 bases in between. This CDR3 reads CASSLGHQNTEAFF. The CDR3, as DNA: TGCGCCAGCAGTCTGGGACACCAGAACACTGAAGCTTTCTTT.

This chain uses TRBV7-9 with TRBJ1-6; 8 bases align to TRBD1. Trimming cost V 6 bases and J 10 bases; bases outside gene matches: 14. Germline V gene data show CDR1 as SEHNR and CDR2 as FQNEAQ (reference sequence). The CDR3 covers 16 residues. The CDR3, as DNA: TGTGCCAGCAGTCCTCAGCTGACAGGGGCTTACTCACCCCTCCACTTT. This encodes CASSPQLTGAYSPLHF.

The rearrangement joins TRBV19 to TRBJ2-6; 8 nucleotides line up with TRBD1. V shed 6 bases and J 1 base; nucleotides not matched to a gene: 14. Germline V gene lookup returns CDR1 LNHDA and CDR2 SQIVND (reference sequence). This CDR3 is built from 19 residues. CDR3 protein: CASSAFRGLPSSGANVLTF. The CDR3 DNA sequence: TGTGCCAGTAGCGCATTCAGGGGGCTTCCCTCTTCTGGGGCCAACGTCCTGACTTTC.